Listed here are 9 T cell receptor beta chains from one sample, sequenced in a study of T cells after posttransplantation cyclophosphamide. Only in-frame clones appear in the TCRdb table, and some are missing; sequencing was by immunoSEQ multiplex PCR. Here the sample spans about 22,000 clones, about nine tenths being singletons. A marrow graft followed busulfan-fludarabine conditioning, with cyclophosphamide on days +3 and +4. Sequenced material: PBMCs, taken after allogeneic stem cell transplant with posttransplant cyclophosphamide. Receptor source: a female patient between 30 and 45 years old who received an allogeneic stem cell transplant from an unrelated donor, was CMV-positive, and had no GVHD. Part of the T cells may come from the graft donor.

The V gene is TRBV5-1, the J gene TRBJ2-3, with 8 bases fitting TRBD2. The trim removed 0 bases at V and 0 bases at J, leaving 12 bases unmatched. The germline V gene encodes CDR1 SGHRS and CDR2 YFSETQ. The CDR3 spans 19 residues. For the CDR3, the DNA is TGCGCCAGCAGCTTGGCGACAGCGAGCGGGGGACCTAGCACAGATACGCAGTATTTT. As protein: CASSLATASGGPSTDTQYF.

This clone appeared a few times. The chain joins TRBV7-8 to TRBJ2-7, with D possibly being TRBD1 (5 bases). The germline V gene has CDR1 SGHVS and CDR2 FQNEAQ. With 4 bases removed from V and 1 base from J, the gap between germline ends came to 8 bases. The CDR3 runs 13 residues. The chain's CDR3 is CASSSPGSYEQYF. The CDR3 DNA is TGTGCCAGCAGCTCCCCAGGGTCCTACGAGCAGTACTTC. Full variable domain (missing parts from reference TRBV7-8 and TRBJ2-7): GAGVSQSPRYKVAKRGQDVALRCDPISGHVSLFWYQQALGQGPEFLTYFQNEAQLDKSGLPSDRFFAERPEGSVSTLKIQRTQQEDSAVYLCASSSPGSYEQYFGPGTRLTVT.

The V gene is TRBV5-1, the J gene TRBJ2-5; D is perhaps TRBD1 (5 bases). The length of the CDR3 is 14 residues. CDR1 and CDR2 (germline): SGHRS, YFSETQ. V lost 4 bases, J lost 1 base, and 11 bases lay in between. For the CDR3, the DNA is TGCGCCAGCAGCCTGACAGCACGCCAAGAGACCCAGTACTTC. Translating gives CASSLTARQETQYF.

J is TRBJ2-7 and V is TRBV18, with 8 nucleotides matching TRBD2. The J segment lost 0 bases and the V segment lost 3 bases, leaving 13 bases of the junction unmatched. This CDR3 region has 18 residues. Germline loops: CDR1 KGHSH, CDR2 LQKENI. The CDR3 nucleotides read TGTGCCAGCTCACCGACCACCTTCGGGGGGGCCTCCTCCTACGAGCAGTACTTC. Translation: CASSPTTFGGASSYEQYF.

The chain couples TRBV30 to TRBJ1-2; D ambiguous. V was pared by 5 bases and J by 4 bases, with 11 bases between. The germline V gene encodes CDR1 GTSNPN and CDR2 SVGIG (reference sequence). The CDR3 has 12 amino acids. The CDR3 nucleotides read TGTGCCTGGGAAGCTGATTCCTATGGCTACACCTTC. Its translation is CAWEADSYGYTF. The full variable domain, its missing parts supplied by reference TRBV30 and TRBJ1-2, is SQTIHQWPATLVQPVGSPLSLECTVEGTSNPNLYWYRQAAGRGLQLLFYSVGIGQISSEVPQNLSASRPQDRQFILSSKKLLLSDSGFYLCAWEADSYGYTFGSGTRLTVV.

The rearrangement links TRBV14 to TRBJ2-7, with TRBD1 matching 7 bases. V shed 4 bases and J 5 bases; nucleotides not matched to a gene: 14. The germline gives CDR1 SGHDN, CDR2 FVKESK. This CDR3 contains 16 residues. The CDR3 here is CASSPGQSFFPDEQYF. The DNA of the CDR3 is TGTGCCAGCAGCCCGGGACAGTCTTTTTTTCCGGACGAGCAGTACTTC.

The chain joins TRBV5-1 to TRBJ2-1; D not certain. The germline CDR1 and CDR2 sequences are SGHRS and YFSETQ. This CDR3 comprises 15 residues. The ends were cut back, 6 bases at V and 7 bases at J, with 20 bases in the middle. DNA for the CDR3: TGCGCCAGCACCGGTGGGTACTCCTCGGGTAATGAGCAGTTCTTC. Amino acid sequence: CASTGGYSSGNEQFF.

This clone was seen only once. The chain carries TRBV5-1 and TRBJ1-1, with a tentative D call TRBD1 (6 bases). The CDR3 is 12 residues long. V was cut by 3 bases and J by 11 bases, with 14 bases left in between. CDR1 SGHRS and CDR2 YFSETQ come from the germline V gene. As DNA, the CDR3 is TGCGCCAGCAGCTGGGACACCGGGGAGGCTTTCTTT. Translation gives CASSWDTGEAFF.

This clone is a singleton in its sample. The chain carries TRBV11-3 and TRBJ2-7; TRBD1 agrees at 9 bases. The CDR3 extends over 16 amino acids. V was clipped by 0 bases and J by 2 bases; unmatched bases: 5. CDR1 is SGHNT, CDR2 YENEEA, per germline. This CDR3 is CASSLDRTGAPYEQYF. The CDR3 DNA reads as TGTGCCAGCAGCTTAGACCGGACAGGGGCCCCCTACGAGCAGTACTTC.